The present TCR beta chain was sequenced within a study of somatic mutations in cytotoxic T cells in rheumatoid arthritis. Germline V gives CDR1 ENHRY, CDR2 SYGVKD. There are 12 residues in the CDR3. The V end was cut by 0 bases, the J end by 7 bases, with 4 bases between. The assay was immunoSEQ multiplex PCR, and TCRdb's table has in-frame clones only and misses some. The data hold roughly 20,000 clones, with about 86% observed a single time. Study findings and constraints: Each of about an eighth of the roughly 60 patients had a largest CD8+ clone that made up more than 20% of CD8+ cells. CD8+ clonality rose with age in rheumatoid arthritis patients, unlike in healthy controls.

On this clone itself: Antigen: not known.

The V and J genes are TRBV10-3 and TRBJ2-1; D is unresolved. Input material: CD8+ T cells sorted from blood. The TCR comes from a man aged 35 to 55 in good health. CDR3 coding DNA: TGTGCCATCAGTGAGTCGAGTAATGAGCAGTTCTTC. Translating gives CAISESSNEQFF.